What follows are 9 T cell receptor beta chains derived from one specimen sequenced in a study of CD8+ T cells in alopecia areata. Extracted RNA was reverse transcribed into cDNA, the sequencing template. Some clones are missing from TCRdb's copy, which holds only in-frame ones; the method was immunoSEQ multiplex PCR. Here the sample spans roughly 190,000 clones, more than 55% being singletons. Treatment indicated: oral pan-JAK inhibitor, 5-10 mg twice daily. The sequenced sample was CD4+ T cells sorted from blood, obtained at week 4, from a patient treated with tofacitinib. These receptors all stem from a human donor with alopecia areata.

The gene calls are TRBV29-1 and TRBJ1-1, with D unclear. The CDR3 is 12 residues long. Germline CDR1 SQVTM, CDR2 ANQGSEA. The V gene lost 7 bases and the J gene lost 0 bases, with 9 bases spanning the gap. CDR3 nucleotide sequence: TGCAGCGGAGGACTCTTGAACACTGAAGCTTTCTTT. Translating gives CSGGLLNTEAFF.

This clone was seen a single time. The chain combines TRBV2 with TRBJ2-7, with 16 bases that match TRBD2. Germline V CDR1 and CDR2: SNHLY, FYNNEI. The CDR3 is 16 amino acids. Trimming took 6 bases from V and 2 from J; bases not matched to a gene: 4. The CDR3 DNA sequence: TGTGCCAGCAGCTACGGGACTAGCGGGGGGGCCTACGAGCAGTACTTC. As protein: CASSYGTSGGAYEQYF. The variable domain in full, completed from reference TRBV2 and TRBJ2-7, reads EPEVTQTPSHQVTQMGQEVILRCVPISNHLYFYWYRQILGQKVEFLVSFYNNEISEKSEIFDDQFSVERPDGSNFTLKIRSTKLEDSAMYFCASSYGTSGGAYEQYFGPGTRLTVT.

The chain carries TRBV30 and TRBJ1-1; no firm D call. The CDR3 runs to 12 residues. V shed 1 base and J shed 3 bases, with 6 bases lying between them. Germline CDR1 GTSNPN, CDR2 SVGIG (reference sequence). DNA for the CDR3: TGTGCCTGGAGTGGGACTTACACTGAAGCTTTCTTT. It yields the protein CAWSGTYTEAFF.

The rearrangement joins TRBV4-1 to TRBJ2-7; no definite D call. CDR1 is MGHRA, CDR2 YSYEKL, per germline. Trimming left V 3 bases short and J 6 bases short, with 21 bases between. The CDR3 runs to 16 residues. The CDR3 region is CASSHAGVTGMSEQYF. CDR3 coding DNA: TGCGCCAGCAGCCATGCCGGCGTAACCGGAATGTCCGAGCAGTACTTC.

The chain combines TRBV7-9 with TRBJ2-5; 7 nucleotides align to TRBD2. Germline V lookup: CDR1 SEHNR, CDR2 FQNEAQ (reference sequence). The CDR3 covers 15 residues. V dropped 0 bases and J dropped 5; count of bases not matched to a gene: 6. In DNA form, the CDR3 reads TGTGCCAGCAGCTTAGCGCTGGGGGAGGGGGAGACCCAGTACTTC. Its protein product is CASSLALGEGETQYF.

This chain joins TRBV27 and TRBJ2-7; 9 nucleotides align to TRBD1. Germline assignment: CDR1 MNHEY and CDR2 SMNVEV (reference sequence). The trim removed 8 bases at V and 1 base at J, leaving 6 bases unmatched. CDR3 length: 14 residues. CDR3 sequence reads: CASQDRGGSYEQYF. The DNA of the CDR3 is TGTGCCAGCCAGGACAGGGGAGGTTCCTACGAGCAGTACTTC.

The rearrangement joins TRBV11-2 to TRBJ2-5, with 8 positions matching TRBD2. Per germline, CDR1 SGHAT and CDR2 FQNNGV. J gave up 5 bases and V 5 bases, and 4 bases lay outside the gene matches. There are 13 residues in the CDR3. Written as DNA, the CDR3 is TGTGCCAGCAGCCGAACTAGCGGTGAGACCCAGTACTTC. Its protein is CASSRTSGETQYF. The full variable domain, in which reference TRBV11-2 and TRBJ2-5 provide the parts outside the CDR3, is EAGVAQSPRYKIIEKRQSVAFWCNPISGHATLYWYQQILGQGPKLLIQFQNNGVVDDSQLPKDRFSAERLKGVDSTLKIQPAKLEDSAVYLCASSRTSGETQYFGPGTRLLVL.

The chain is built from TRBV5-1 and TRBJ1-2; 9 bases line up with TRBD1. This CDR3 contains 15 residues. Germline CDR1 reads SGHRS; CDR2 reads YFSETQ. J lost 6 bases, V lost 0 bases, and 6 bases had no gene match. CDR3 nucleotide sequence: TGCGCCAGCAGCTTGGTGTCCGGGACAGGGCATGGCTACACCTTC. Protein product: CASSLVSGTGHGYTF. Together with reference TRBV5-1 and TRBJ1-2, the CDR3 gives the full variable domain: KAGVTQTPRYLIKTRGQQVTLSCSPISGHRSVSWYQQTPGQGLQFLFEYFSETQRNKGNFPGRFSGRQFSNSRSEMNVSTLELGDSALYLCASSLVSGTGHGYTFGSGTRLTVV.

This clone was seen a few times. This rearrangement joins TRBV5-1 to TRBJ1-4, with a weak D call TRBD1 (5 bases). CDR1 and CDR2 from the germline V gene are SGHRS and YFSETQ. The CDR3 consists of 14 residues. Trimming removed 5 bases from V and 7 bases from J, with 15 bases in between. The CDR3 sequence: CASSSQGPGEKLFF. CDR3 in DNA: TGCGCCAGCAGTTCCCAGGGCCCCGGTGAAAAACTGTTTTTT.